The source of this TCR beta chain is a study of blood T cell repertoires in COVID-19. About the research overall: Both acute and convalescent COVID-19 samples were obtained from the United States, Italy and Spain. The cDNA or gDNA used as material had been derived from T cells, B-cell-depleted T cells, or PBMCs.

CDR3 length: 15 amino acids. Trimming shortened V by 2 bases and J by 8 bases, and 16 bases separated the two germline ends. From germline, CDR1 is SGHTA and CDR2 FQGTGA. As originally analysed: Counts of nucleated cells, estimated from reference gene primer amplification, were obtained. Only in-frame clones appear in the TCRdb table, and some are missing; sequencing was by immunoSEQ multiplex PCR. The V and J calls and clone size are taken from that table; D and trimming were inferred from the DNA. The sample shows about 260,000 clones, around 87% of them seen only once. The chain employs TRBV7-3 and TRBJ1-3, with D uncertain. The sequencing sample was made of peripheral blood. This TCR was sampled from a woman in her forties or fifties with acute or convalescent COVID-19. The CDR3 DNA reads TGTGCCAGCAGCTTAGAACAGTCTCTGACCGACACCATATATTTT. Its protein is CASSLEQSLTDTIYF. Full variable domain (missing parts from reference TRBV7-3 and TRBJ1-3): GAGVSQTPSNKVTEKGKYVELRCDPISGHTALYWYRQSLGQGPEFLIYFQGTGAADDSGLPNDRFFAVRPEGSVSTLKIQRTERGDSAVYLCASSLEQSLTDTIYFGEGSWLTVV.